The 5 T cell receptor beta chains presented below share a single source sample, sequenced in a study of cytomegalovirus exposure and HLA in healthy donors. Primers included in the PCR were 60 Vbeta and 13 Jbeta primers. Assay used: immunoSEQ multiplex PCR; TCRdb lists only in-frame clones, some missing. The sample data list 55,000 or so clones. Specimen: PBMCs. These receptors originate from a woman aged 30 to 39 in good health and CMV-seropositive.

V gene TRBV30 combines with J gene TRBJ2-5; TRBD2 might be the D (5 bases). This CDR3 contains 13 residues. Germline CDR1 and CDR2: GTSNPN and SVGIG (reference sequence). V lost 0 bases and J lost 5, with 10 bases in between. The CDR3 sequence is CAWSVRGYETQYF. The CDR3 DNA reads TGTGCCTGGAGTGTCCGGGGTTACGAGACCCAGTACTTC.

The rearrangement links TRBV5-1 to TRBJ1-5; 7 nucleotides line up with TRBD1. The J segment lost 4 bases and the V segment lost 3 bases, leaving 4 bases of the junction unmatched. CDR1 is SGHRS and CDR2 is YFSETQ in the germline V gene. The CDR3 sequence is 14 residues long. The CDR3 reads CASSSGTENQPQHF. In nucleotides, the CDR3 is TGCGCCAGCAGCTCGGGGACAGAGAATCAGCCCCAGCATTTT.

This chain joins TRBV6-1 and TRBJ1-1; 8 nucleotides agree with TRBD1. Looked up from germline, CDR1 is MNHNS and CDR2 is SASEGT. Trimming at V came to 6 bases and at J to 1 base, leaving 4 bases not matched to a gene. The CDR3 runs 14 residues. This chain's CDR3 is CASRIDRGNTEAFF. CDR3 in DNA: TGTGCCAGCAGGATTGACAGGGGGAACACTGAAGCTTTCTTT.

This chain links TRBV5-3 with TRBJ1-1; the D is unclear. TRBV5-3 carries the ORF label, with uncertain function. The CDR3 is made up of 14 amino acids. With 4 bases removed from V and 3 bases from J, the gap between germline ends came to 13 bases. CDR3 residues: CARSLSPSDTEAFF. The CDR3 DNA is TGTGCCAGAAGCCTTTCACCCTCGGACACTGAAGCTTTCTTT.

V gene TRBV5-1 combines with J gene TRBJ2-7; the match to TRBD2 covers 7 bases. The CDR3 is 15 residues long. Germline V gene data show CDR1 as SGHRS and CDR2 as YFSETQ. With 2 bases clipped from V and 6 bases from J, the junction kept 11 bases outside the gene matches. CDR3 in amino acids: CASSLQAGSVSEQYF. The CDR3 coding sequence is TGCGCCAGCAGCTTACAAGCGGGAAGCGTCTCCGAGCAGTACTTC.